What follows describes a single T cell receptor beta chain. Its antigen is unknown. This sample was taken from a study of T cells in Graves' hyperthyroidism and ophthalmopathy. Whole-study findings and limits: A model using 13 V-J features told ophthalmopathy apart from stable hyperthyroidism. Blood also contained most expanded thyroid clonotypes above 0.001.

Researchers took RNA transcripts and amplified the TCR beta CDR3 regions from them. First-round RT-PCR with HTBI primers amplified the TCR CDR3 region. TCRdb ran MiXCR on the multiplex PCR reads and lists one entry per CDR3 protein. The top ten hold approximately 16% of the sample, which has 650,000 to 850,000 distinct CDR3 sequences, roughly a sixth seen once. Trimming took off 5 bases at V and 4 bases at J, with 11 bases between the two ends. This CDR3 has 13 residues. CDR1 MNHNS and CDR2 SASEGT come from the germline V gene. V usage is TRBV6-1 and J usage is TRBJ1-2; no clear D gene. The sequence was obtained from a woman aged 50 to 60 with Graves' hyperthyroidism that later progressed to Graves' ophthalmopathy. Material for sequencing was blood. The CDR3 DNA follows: TGTGCCAGCAGTAGCTCCCGACCCTATGGCTACACCTTC. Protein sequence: CASSSSRPYGYTF.